The 18 T cell receptor beta chains given below trace back to one sample, sequenced in a study of blood T cell repertoires in COVID-19. Produced via immunoSEQ multiplex PCR; TCRdb's table is partial and in-frame only. Altogether 250,000 or so clones are present, 80% to 90% being singletons, with the ten largest covering approximately 2.4%. Sequencing input: peripheral blood. All receptors derive from a man aged 30 to 39 with COVID-19, enrolled during active disease.

CDR3 amino acids: CASSPGDRGISYGYTF. The CDR3 nucleotides read TGTGCCAGCAGCCCAGGGGACAGGGGAATATCCTATGGCTACACCTTC. The chain has TRBV9 and TRBJ1-2, with 10 bases that match TRBD1. The V gene end was trimmed by 4 bases and the J gene end by 4 bases; junction bases not matched to a gene: 10. The CDR3 extends over 16 amino acids. Per the germline V gene, CDR1 is SGDLS and CDR2 is YYNGEE. The full variable domain, completed using reference TRBV9 and TRBJ1-2, is DSGVTQTPKHLITATGQRVTLRCSPRSGDLSVYWYQQSLDQGLQFLIQYYNGEERAKGNILERFSAQQFPDLHSELNLSSLELGDSALYFCASSPGDRGISYGYTFGSGTRLTVV.

V is TRBV24-1 and J is TRBJ2-7; the D gene is possibly TRBD2 (6 bases). Germline CDR1 is KGHDR and CDR2 is SFDVKD. V gave up 9 bases and J gave up 1 base, with 15 bases separating them. This CDR3 is 14 amino acids long. Written as DNA, the CDR3 is TGTGCCACCTCCGCGGCGGGGCCATCCTACGAGCAGTACTTC. It encodes CATSAAGPSYEQYF.

The V gene is TRBV19, the J gene TRBJ1-1; D gene uncertain. V lost 0 bases, J lost 2 bases, and 10 bases lay in between. This CDR3 has 15 residues. Looked up from germline, CDR1 is LNHDA and CDR2 is SQIVND (reference sequence). The CDR3 is CASSIEATANTEAFF. CDR3 nucleotide sequence: TGTGCCAGTAGTATAGAGGCCACAGCCAACACTGAAGCTTTCTTT.

In its sample, this clone was seen once. V and J are TRBV6-5 and TRBJ1-1; 9 nucleotides agree with TRBD1. The length of the CDR3 is 14 residues. V dropped 5 bases and J dropped 2; count of bases not matched to a gene: 3. The germline V gene encodes CDR1 MNHEY and CDR2 SVGAGI. CDR3 region: CASSRDRANTEAFF. The CDR3 coding sequence is TGTGCCAGCAGTCGGGACAGGGCAAACACTGAAGCTTTCTTT.

The CDR3 reads CASSLVSTGASGRPTPTDTQYF. CDR3 sequence (DNA): TGTGCCAGCAGCTTAGTGTCGACAGGGGCTAGCGGGAGGCCCACTCCCACAGATACGCAGTATTTT. This chain links TRBV7-8 with TRBJ2-3; 11 bases fit TRBD2. Germline-derived CDR1 and CDR2 are SGHVS and FQNEAQ. After removal of 1 base from V and 2 bases from J, the junction contained 20 bases not matched to a gene. The CDR3 length is 22 residues. Together with reference TRBV7-8 and TRBJ2-3, the CDR3 gives the full variable domain: GAGVSQSPRYKVAKRGQDVALRCDPISGHVSLFWYQQALGQGPEFLTYFQNEAQLDKSGLPSDRFFAERPEGSVSTLKIQRTQQEDSAVYLCASSLVSTGASGRPTPTDTQYFGPGTRLTVL.

The gene calls are TRBV15 and TRBJ1-1; D possibly corresponds to TRBD1 (5 bases). Trimming stripped 0 bases from V and 6 bases from J, with 8 bases between. The CDR3 spans 13 residues. Germline CDR1 reads LNHNV; CDR2 reads YYDKDF (reference sequence). Written as DNA, the CDR3 is TGTGCCACCAGCAGAGAGGGGCGCTCTGAAGCTTTCTTT. As protein: CATSREGRSEAFF. Looking up the rest from reference TRBV15 and TRBJ1-1 gives the full variable domain: DAMVIQNPRYQVTQFGKPVTLSCSQTLNHNVMYWYQQKSSQAPKLLFHYYDKDFNNEADTPDNFQSRRPNTSFCFLDIRSPGLGDTAMYLCATSREGRSEAFFGQGTRLTVV.

The sample holds one count of this clone. The chain employs TRBV2 and TRBJ1-2, with D possibly TRBD1 on 5 matching bases. Trimming took 4 bases from V and 3 from J, leaving 12 bases between them. The CDR3 has 14 amino acids. Looked up from germline, CDR1 is SNHLY and CDR2 is FYNNEI. In DNA form, the CDR3 reads TGTGCCAGCAGTGCGTTGGGGCCTGACTATGGCTACACCTTC. Amino acids: CASSALGPDYGYTF.

V is TRBV27 and J is TRBJ1-2, with 9 bases identical to TRBD1. CDR3 length equals 13 residues. The V gene end was trimmed by 3 bases and the J gene end by 8 bases; junction bases not matched to a gene: 4. The germline V gene encodes CDR1 MNHEY and CDR2 SMNVEV (reference sequence). CDR3 bases: TGTGCCAGCAGTTTCGAGGGGACAGGGGGCTACACCTTC. Translated, it gives CASSFEGTGGYTF.

The chain combines TRBV7-3 with TRBJ2-1; 8 bases align to TRBD1. CDR1 SGHTA and CDR2 FQGTGA come from the germline V gene. The V and J ends lost 1 base and 4 bases, in that order; junction bases with no gene match: 9. The CDR3 is 17 residues long. CDR3 sequence: CASSLRRRGTGYNEQFF. The CDR3 bases are TGTGCCAGCAGCTTAAGAAGAAGAGGGACAGGATACAATGAGCAGTTCTTC.

This clone is a singleton in its sample. The CDR3 coding sequence is TGTGCCATCAGTTGGGACAGGGTTGCCGATACGCAGTATTTT. Protein sequence: CAISWDRVADTQYF. The rearrangement joins TRBV10-3 to TRBJ2-3; 9 nucleotides align to TRBD1. Unmatched junction bases numbered 6, after V lost 5 bases and J lost 6 bases. This CDR3 is 14 amino acids long. Germline CDR1 ENHRY, CDR2 SYGVKD.

The rearrangement links TRBV7-9 to TRBJ1-5, with 7 positions matching TRBD1. The germline CDR1 and CDR2 sequences are SEHNR and FQNEAQ (reference sequence). The CDR3 totals 14 residues. The ends lost 1 base at V and 6 bases at J; junction bases unmatched: 3. The CDR3 sequence is CASSLGGQSQPQHF. As DNA, the CDR3 is TGTGCCAGCAGCTTAGGGGGACAGAGTCAGCCCCAGCATTTT. The full variable domain, completed using reference TRBV7-9 and TRBJ1-5, is DTGVSQNPRHKITKRGQNVTFRCDPISEHNRLYWYRQTLGQGPEFLTYFQNEAQLEKSRLLSDRFSAERPKGSFSTLEIQRTEQGDSAMYLCASSLGGQSQPQHFGDGTRLSIL.

The chain joins TRBV19 to TRBJ2-2, with D tentatively TRBD1 (6 bases). CDR1 is LNHDA, CDR2 SQIVND, per germline (reference sequence). The CDR3 spans 15 residues. Trimming stripped 4 bases from V and 4 bases from J, with 13 bases between. CDR3: CASSTGDRGTGELFF. CDR3 bases: TGTGCCAGTAGTACAGGGGACCGGGGCACCGGGGAGCTGTTTTTT. The whole variable domain, filled in from reference TRBV19 and TRBJ2-2, reads DGGITQSPKYLFRKEGQNVTLSCEQNLNHDAMYWYRQDPGQGLRLIYYSQIVNDFQKGDIAEGYSVSREKKESFPLTVTSAQKNPTAFYLCASSTGDRGTGELFFGEGSRLTVL.

The chain uses TRBV19 and TRBJ2-6, with TRBD2 as a possible D gene (5 bases). Trimming cost V 2 bases and J 0 bases, with 14 bases left between them. CDR3 length: 18 residues. CDR1 and CDR2 (germline): LNHDA, SQIVND (reference sequence). CDR3 in amino acids: CASSIIWASGSGANVLTF. The CDR3 DNA sequence: TGTGCCAGTAGTATAATTTGGGCCAGCGGCTCTGGGGCCAACGTCCTGACTTTC.

This clone was counted once. The V call is TRBV11-2, the J call TRBJ2-1; 8 bases align to TRBD1. CDR3 length: 16 amino acids. Germline CDR1 SGHAT, CDR2 FQNNGV. V dropped 5 bases and J dropped 1; count of bases not matched to a gene: 7. The CDR3, as DNA: TGTGCCAGCAGCCACGGCACAGGGGGTTCCTACAATGAGCAGTTCTTC. Translating it yields CASSHGTGGSYNEQFF.

This chain uses TRBV12-5 with TRBJ2-2, with 9 bases lining up with TRBD2. CDR1 is LGHNT and CDR2 is FRNRAP in the germline V gene. The CDR3 has 20 amino acids. Unmatched junction bases numbered 20, after V lost 6 bases and J lost 3 bases. The CDR3 is CASGSEVNHLAGTYTGELFF. CDR3 DNA sequence: TGTGCTAGTGGAAGCGAAGTGAACCATCTAGCGGGGACTTACACCGGGGAGCTGTTTTTT.

This sequence joins TRBV11-2 and TRBJ1-4; maybe TRBD1 (6 bases). The V end lost 5 bases, the J end lost 5 bases, and 18 bases lay between the germline ends. Germline lookup yields CDR1 SGHAT and CDR2 FQNNGV. The CDR3 runs to 16 residues. CDR3 in amino acids: CASSRRGAGQNEKLFF. The CDR3 bases are TGTGCCAGCAGCCGCCGGGGGGCCGGTCAGAATGAAAAACTGTTTTTT.

This chain connects TRBV2 to TRBJ1-1; D may be TRBD1 (5 bases). V lost 9 bases and J 0 bases, leaving 11 bases between the germline ends. Germline-derived CDR1 and CDR2 are SNHLY and FYNNEI. CDR3 length: 13 residues. The CDR3 coding sequence is TGTGCCAGTGCTGACAGAATGAACACTGAAGCTTTCTTT. Protein: CASADRMNTEAFF.

The rearrangement links TRBV5-4 to TRBJ1-6; 7 nucleotides align to TRBD1. Germline CDR1 and CDR2: SGHNT and YYREEE (reference sequence). The trim removed 3 bases at V and 9 bases at J, leaving 9 bases unmatched. CDR3 length: 15 amino acids. The CDR3 nucleotides are TGTGCCAGCAGCTCCCTCCAAGGGGGCGGTTCACCCCTCCACTTT. It encodes CASSSLQGGGSPLHF.